This is a list of T cell receptor beta chains from one sample in a study of control samples from healthy donors and cancer patients. Data came from immunoSEQ multiplex PCR; TCRdb stores just in-frame clones and leaves some out. The data show 100,000 to 130,000 clones, almost 85% seen once. What was sequenced was blood. These receptors all stem from a man younger than 35 in good health. Both conserved end residues are part of each CDR3. D genes are given only for firm matches. Expanded clones get a size class; other rows say once, few or many, or leave the size out.

j_call: TRBJ2-1; v_call: TRBV7-2; d_call: NA; clone_size: NA; cdr3_nt: TGTGCCAGCAGCTTCCCGGGAACGAATGAGCAGTTCTTC; cdr3_aa: CASSFPGTNEQFF
j_call: TRBJ1-5; v_call: TRBV4-3; d_call: NA; clone_size: few; cdr3_nt: TGCGCCAGCAGCCAAGGGTCCCGGGGTCAGCCCCAGCATTTT; cdr3_aa: CASSQGSRGQPQHF
j_call: TRBJ2-1; v_call: TRBV5-8; d_call: NA; clone_size: once; cdr3_nt: TGTGCCAGCAGCTTGGGTTTCGAGGTCAATGAGCAGTTCTTC; cdr3_aa: CASSLGFEVNEQFF
j_call: TRBJ2-1; v_call: TRBV3-1/TRBV3-2; d_call: TRBD2; clone_size: NA; cdr3_nt: TGTGCCAGCAGCCAAGAATGGACTAGCCCCAGTGAGCAGTTCTTC; cdr3_aa: CASSQEWTSPSEQFF
j_call: TRBJ1-4; v_call: TRBV25-1; d_call: NA; clone_size: NA; cdr3_nt: TGTGCCAGCAGTGAAGTCCGGGGTGGGAATGAAAAACTGTTTTTT; cdr3_aa: CASSEVRGGNEKLFF
j_call: TRBJ1-3; v_call: TRBV20-1; d_call: NA; clone_size: NA; cdr3_nt: TGCAGTGCTAGTCAGGCTTTGTCGGCCTCTGGAAACACCATATATTTT; cdr3_aa: CSASQALSASGNTIYF
j_call: TRBJ1-4; v_call: TRBV4-1; d_call: TRBD1; clone_size: NA; cdr3_nt: TGCGCCAGCAGCCAAGAACGGGGACAGGGTGGTGAAAAACTGTTTTTT; cdr3_aa: CASSQERGQGGEKLFF
j_call: TRBJ2-7; v_call: TRBV6-6; d_call: NA; clone_size: few; cdr3_nt: TGTGCCAGCAGTTACTACGTACAGCCCTACGAGCAGTACTTC; cdr3_aa: CASSYYVQPYEQYF
j_call: TRBJ2-1; v_call: TRBV30; d_call: NA; clone_size: NA; cdr3_nt: TGTGCCTGGAGTCCCCCAGGTGATGAGCAGTTCTTC; cdr3_aa: CAWSPPGDEQFF
j_call: TRBJ1-5; v_call: TRBV29-1; d_call: NA; clone_size: NA; cdr3_nt: TGCAGCGGCATTGACAGGACCCGGCAGCCCCAGCATTTT; cdr3_aa: CSGIDRTRQPQHF
j_call: TRBJ2-2; v_call: TRBV10-3; d_call: NA; clone_size: few; cdr3_nt: TGTGCCATCAGTGTTGAGGTCCAGGAGAAGCTGTTTTTT; cdr3_aa: CAISVEVQEKLFF
j_call: TRBJ2-5; v_call: TRBV11-2; d_call: TRBD2; clone_size: NA; cdr3_nt: TGTGCCAGCAGCTTAGAGATCGGGGGGGGGCCAAAGACCCAGTACTTC; cdr3_aa: CASSLEIGGGPKTQYF
j_call: TRBJ1-6; v_call: TRBV7-8; d_call: NA; clone_size: NA; cdr3_nt: TGTGCCAGCAGTTGGACTGTAAATTCACCCCTCCACTTT; cdr3_aa: CASSWTVNSPLHF
j_call: TRBJ1-2; v_call: TRBV4-1; d_call: NA; clone_size: NA; cdr3_nt: TGCGCCAGCAGCCCTAACGGCGGGGTCCCCTATGGCTACACCTTC; cdr3_aa: CASSPNGGVPYGYTF